These 12 T cell receptor beta chains share one sample of origin, sequenced in a study of shared clonotypes between healthy human individuals. Profiled with immunoSEQ multiplex PCR; TCRdb holds only in-frame clones, not every one. The repertoire holds over a million clones, with around 78% as singletons. The sequencing sample was made of memory CD4+ T cells from PBMCs. Subset in this sample: CD45RA-negative fraction. Receptors were obtained from a man aged 18 to 35 in good health. Some clones in this sample may be carry-over from other donors' samples.

The chain couples TRBV28 to TRBJ2-7; D is undetermined. V lost 3 bases and J 4 bases, leaving 7 bases between the germline ends. The CDR3 is 12 amino acids. From germline, CDR1 is MDHEN and CDR2 SYDVKM. The CDR3 is CASSLAIYEQYF. The CDR3 nucleotides are TGTGCCAGCAGTTTGGCTATTTACGAGCAGTACTTC.

About this clone itself: Other DNA sequences within the sample encode an identical CDR3. This chain connects TRBV2 to TRBJ2-5; TRBD1 is a possible D gene (5 bases). Germline assignment: CDR1 SNHLY and CDR2 FYNNEI. V dropped 3 bases and J dropped 4 bases, with 6 bases sitting between them. The CDR3 has 12 amino acids. CDR3 nucleotide sequence: TGTGCCAGCAGTGAGGGGCGAGAGACCCAGTACTTC. It codes for CASSEGRETQYF. Full variable domain (outside the CDR3, taken from reference TRBV2 and TRBJ2-5): EPEVTQTPSHQVTQMGQEVILRCVPISNHLYFYWYRQILGQKVEFLVSFYNNEISEKSEIFDDQFSVERPDGSNFTLKIRSTKLEDSAMYFCASSEGRETQYFGPGTRLLVL.

The rearrangement joins TRBV27 to TRBJ1-2, with 8 positions matching TRBD1. CDR3 length: 17 residues. V lost 5 bases, J lost 2 bases, and 13 bases stayed unmatched. Germline CDR1 is MNHEY and CDR2 is SMNVEV (reference sequence). As DNA, the CDR3 is TGTGCCAGCAGTCCTTACCACTTGGGACAGGAGAACTATGGCTACACCTTC. Translation gives CASSPYHLGQENYGYTF.

This rearrangement joins TRBV20-1 to TRBJ1-2; maybe TRBD1 (6 bases). Germline V gives CDR1 DFQATT, CDR2 SNEGSKA (reference sequence). The CDR3 is 11 residues long. The DNA of the CDR3 is TGCAGATCCGGACAGCCCTATGGCTACACCTTC. As protein: CRSGQPYGYTF.

V is TRBV9 and J is TRBJ2-3; 11 nucleotides align to TRBD2. The J segment lost 4 bases and the V segment lost 3 bases, leaving 7 bases of the junction unmatched. Germline CDR1 SGDLS, CDR2 YYNGEE. The CDR3 contains 16 residues. The CDR3 region is CASSAILAGGSDTQYF. CDR3 coding DNA: TGTGCCAGCAGCGCCATCTTAGCGGGAGGGTCAGATACGCAGTATTTT.

The chain carries TRBV29-1 and TRBJ2-7, with D possibly being TRBD1 (6 bases). V lost 4 bases and J 7 bases, leaving 14 bases between the germline ends. CDR1 and CDR2 from the germline V gene are SQVTM and ANQGSEA. The CDR3 extends over 12 amino acids. CDR3 loop: CSVVGRGWEQYF. CDR3 bases: TGCAGCGTTGTGGGCAGGGGTTGGGAGCAGTACTTC.

The chain carries TRBV7-8 and TRBJ2-7; TRBD1 matches at 7 bases. CDR3 length: 15 amino acids. The germline CDR1 and CDR2 sequences are SGHVS and FQNEAQ. Losses at the gene ends were 1 base for V and 1 base for J; bases not matched to a gene: 4. CDR3 bases: TGTGCCAGCAGCTTAGTAGGGGGCATATCCTACGAGCAGTACTTC. Translated: CASSLVGGISYEQYF.

This chain links TRBV14 with TRBJ1-4; D is perhaps TRBD1 (5 bases). The germline gives CDR1 SGHDN, CDR2 FVKESK. Trimming took off 1 base at V and 8 bases at J, with 8 bases between the two ends. The CDR3 covers 13 residues. The CDR3 region has the DNA TGTGCCAGCAGCCAAGTCGGGGCAGAAAAACTGTTTTTT. Protein: CASSQVGAEKLFF.

This clone has at least ten counts. CDR3 protein: CASSLGLAGVNEQFF. The CDR3 DNA reads as TGTGCCAGCAGTTTGGGACTAGCGGGGGTGAATGAGCAGTTCTTC. The chain has TRBV6-6 and TRBJ2-1; the match to TRBD2 covers 14 bases. CDR3 length: 15 residues. The germline gives CDR1 MNHNY, CDR2 SVGAGI (reference sequence). J gave up 7 bases and V 4 bases, and 3 bases lay outside the gene matches.

The sample holds a few counts of this clone. The rearrangement joins TRBV6-4 to TRBJ2-2; a possible D gene is TRBD2 (5 bases). V dropped 2 bases and J dropped 4 bases, with 11 bases sitting between them. The CDR3 contains 15 residues. Per the germline V gene, CDR1 is MRHNA and CDR2 is SNTAGT. The CDR3 spells CASSDKGRGTGELFF. CDR3 nucleotides: TGTGCCAGCAGTGACAAAGGCCGGGGCACCGGGGAGCTGTTTTTT.

V usage is TRBV19 and J usage is TRBJ1-5; possibly TRBD1 for D (6 bases). Germline V lookup: CDR1 LNHDA, CDR2 SQIVND (reference sequence). The CDR3 consists of 15 residues. Trimming removed 5 bases from V and 0 bases from J, with 11 bases in between. The CDR3: CASSLQGNSNQPQHF. CDR3 nucleotide sequence: TGTGCCAGTAGTCTTCAGGGGAATAGCAATCAGCCCCAGCATTTT.

The rearrangement links TRBV18 to TRBJ2-1; D unclear. This CDR3 has 16 residues. The V and J ends lost 5 bases and 0 bases respectively, with 14 bases between them. The germline V gene encodes CDR1 KGHSH and CDR2 LQKENI. DNA for the CDR3: TGTGCCAGCTCATCCGTGGGCTTTAGCTCCTACAATGAGCAGTTCTTC. This translates into CASSSVGFSSYNEQFF.